The 24 T cell receptor beta chains below all came from one sample that was sequenced in a study of T cell responses to AZD1222 COVID-19 vaccine. The assay was immunoSEQ multiplex PCR, and TCRdb's table has in-frame clones only and misses some. The table includes some 150,000 clones, around 88% detected once. Sequences were derived from peripheral blood, sampled on day 0 of AZD1222 vaccination. The origin of the receptors is an adult in good health.

The J gene is TRBJ1-1, the V gene TRBV7-9, with D possibly being TRBD1 (5 bases). CDR1 SEHNR and CDR2 FQNEAQ come from the germline V gene (reference sequence). The CDR3 contains 17 residues. Trimming stripped 6 bases from V and 1 base from J, with 21 bases between. CDR3 DNA: TGTGCCAGCAGGGGACTTGACAGATCGCACCAGAACACTGAAGCTTTCTTT. This codes for CASRGLDRSHQNTEAFF.

V and J are TRBV18 and TRBJ2-2; 9 nucleotides match TRBD1. Per germline, CDR1 KGHSH and CDR2 LQKENI. Germline trimming cut 3 bases from V and 2 bases from J; bases unmatched to any gene: 4. The CDR3 is 16 amino acids. The CDR3 DNA reads TGTGCCAGCTCACCCTCGGGACAGGGTAACACCGGGGAGCTGTTTTTT. Translated, it gives CASSPSGQGNTGELFF.

The CDR3 is CAISDPGSPVSNEKLFF. In nucleotides, the CDR3 is TGTGCCATCAGTGACCCAGGGAGTCCTGTCTCTAATGAAAAACTGTTTTTT. The rearrangement links TRBV10-3 to TRBJ1-4; possibly TRBD1 for D (5 bases). From germline, CDR1 is ENHRY and CDR2 SYGVKD. CDR3 length equals 17 residues. The V end was cut by 3 bases, the J end by 3 bases, with 17 bases between.

The gene calls are TRBV7-3 and TRBJ2-1; tentative D call: TRBD2 (7 bases). This CDR3 region has 17 residues. CDR1 is SGHTA and CDR2 is FQGTGA in the germline V gene. Trimming shortened V by 5 bases and J by 7 bases, and 24 bases separated the two germline ends. The CDR3 region is CASSALVGGGATNEQFF. The CDR3, as DNA: TGTGCCAGCAGCGCCCTAGTAGGAGGGGGGGCAACTAATGAGCAGTTCTTC.

This rearrangement joins TRBV7-9 to TRBJ2-2; either TRBD1 or TRBD2 may supply D (5 bases each). V lost 0 bases and J 1 base, leaving 12 bases between the germline ends. Looked up from germline, CDR1 is SEHNR and CDR2 is FQNEAQ (reference sequence). This CDR3 is built from 17 residues. CDR3 DNA sequence: TGTGCCAGCAGCTTAGCGGCCGGGGCTGTGAACACCGGGGAGCTGTTTTTT. It translates to CASSLAAGAVNTGELFF.

The chain carries TRBV23-1 and TRBJ2-3; maybe TRBD1 (6 bases). TRBV23-1 is recorded as an ORF, its role being uncertain. The V end was cut by 2 bases, the J end by 0 bases, with 9 bases between. The CDR3 spans 15 residues. This chain's CDR3 is CASSQGTQSTDTQYF. CDR3 DNA sequence: TGCGCCAGCAGTCAAGGGACACAGAGCACAGATACGCAGTATTTT.

The chain couples TRBV7-3 to TRBJ1-2; D possibly corresponds to TRBD1 (5 bases). CDR1 and CDR2 from the germline V gene are SGHTA and FQGTGA. The CDR3 has 18 residues. Trimming took off 0 bases at V and 2 bases at J, with 19 bases between the two ends. CDR3 residues: CASSLTAPRGGVNYGYTF. The CDR3, as DNA: TGTGCCAGCAGCTTAACGGCCCCTCGGGGAGGGGTCAACTATGGCTACACCTTC.

This clone has only a few counts. This chain joins TRBV5-4 and TRBJ1-2; D perhaps matches TRBD1 (6 bases). With 0 bases removed from V and 7 bases from J, the gap between germline ends came to 16 bases. Germline CDR1 is SGHNT and CDR2 is YYREEE (reference sequence). CDR3 size: 15 residues. The CDR3 sequence is CASSLARATRGGYTF. CDR3 nucleotides: TGTGCCAGCAGCTTGGCCAGGGCAACCAGGGGTGGCTACACCTTC.

V gene TRBV30 combines with J gene TRBJ1-2; perhaps TRBD1 as D (6 bases). CDR3 length: 15 residues. The V gene's germline CDR1 is GTSNPN and CDR2 SVGIG (reference sequence). V gave up 3 bases and J gave up 8 bases, with 22 bases separating them. DNA of the CDR3: TGTGCCTGGAGCTTGGTCACAGGGAAGGCAGGGGGCTACACCTTC. Its protein product is CAWSLVTGKAGGYTF.

The chain is built from TRBV5-4 and TRBJ2-2, with 16 bases fitting TRBD2. V gave up 3 bases and J gave up 6 bases; unmatched junction bases: 11. There are 19 residues in the CDR3. Germline V lookup: CDR1 SGHNT, CDR2 YYREEE (reference sequence). The CDR3, as DNA: TGTGCCAGCAGCTCACCCGCCGGGACTAGCGGGGGGGCATCCGGGGAGCTGTTTTTT. Protein product: CASSSPAGTSGGASGELFF.

CDR3 region: CASSRRDTWNTEAFF. Written as DNA, the CDR3 is TGTGCCAGCAGCCGTAGGGACACGTGGAACACTGAAGCTTTCTTT. V gene TRBV5-8 combines with J gene TRBJ1-1; tentative D call: TRBD1 (6 bases). V lost 4 bases, J lost 1 base, and 14 bases lay in between. Germline CDR1 SGHTS, CDR2 YDEGEE. The CDR3 covers 15 residues.

V gene TRBV7-2 combines with J gene TRBJ1-1; D gene uncertain. The CDR3 runs 14 residues. Germline CDR1 and CDR2: SGHTA and FQGNSA. Trimming shortened V by 2 bases and J by 1 base, and 8 bases separated the two germline ends. The CDR3: CASSLWDRNTEAFF. CDR3 bases: TGTGCCAGCAGCTTATGGGATCGGAACACTGAAGCTTTCTTT.

The chain has TRBV12-3 or TRBV12-4 and TRBJ2-2, with D unresolved. The length of the CDR3 is 12 residues. Trimming took 2 bases from V and 6 from J, leaving 4 bases between them. DNA of the CDR3: TGTGCCAGCAGTTTAATGGCCGGGGAGCTGTTTTTT. Translating gives CASSLMAGELFF.

This sequence joins TRBV7-2 and TRBJ2-1, with TRBD2 matching 9 bases. The length of the CDR3 is 18 residues. The V gene end was trimmed by 5 bases and the J gene end by 4 bases; junction bases not matched to a gene: 15. Germline values: CDR1 SGHTA, CDR2 FQGNSA. In DNA form, the CDR3 reads TGTGCCAGCAGCCCCCTACCCTTAGCGGGGGCTCGATACAATGAGCAGTTCTTC. Protein: CASSPLPLAGARYNEQFF.

The rearrangement links TRBV6-5 to TRBJ2-3; D is undetermined. Germline V gene sequence: CDR1 MNHEY, CDR2 SVGAGI. This CDR3 contains 15 residues. V lost 8 bases and J lost 1, with 16 bases in between. In nucleotides, the CDR3 is TGTGCCAGCCGGTTTACTGCGGCCGGCACAGATACGCAGTATTTT. It codes for CASRFTAAGTDTQYF.

The chain carries TRBV20-1 and TRBJ1-2; D is ambiguous. This CDR3 contains 9 residues. Germline CDR1 DFQATT, CDR2 SNEGSKA (reference sequence). The CDR3 coding sequence is TGCAGCACGGGTCATGGCTACACCTTC. Translating gives CSTGHGYTF.

The CDR3 here is CASSPRTENQPQHF. The CDR3 bases are TGTGCCAGCAGCCCCCGGACAGAAAATCAGCCCCAGCATTTT. This chain connects TRBV3-1 (or the pseudogene TRBV3-2) to TRBJ1-5; tentative D call: TRBD1 (6 bases). The CDR3 has 14 residues. CDR1 is LGHDT and CDR2 is YNNKEL in the germline V gene (reference sequence). V shed 4 bases and J shed 4 bases, with 11 bases lying between them.

The chain couples TRBV28 to TRBJ2-7; 11 nucleotides agree with TRBD2. Germline loops: CDR1 MDHEN, CDR2 SYDVKM. The J segment lost 4 bases and the V segment lost 4 bases, leaving 6 bases of the junction unmatched. This CDR3 region has 15 residues. The chain's CDR3 is CASSSFSGGAYEQYF. CDR3 nucleotides: TGTGCCAGCAGTTCCTTTAGCGGGGGGGCTTACGAGCAGTACTTC.

V and J are TRBV7-8 and TRBJ1-2, with D maybe TRBD1 (6 bases). Germline V gives CDR1 SGHVS, CDR2 FQNEAQ. V shed 5 bases and J shed 8 bases, with 15 bases lying between them. CDR3 length equals 13 residues. In nucleotides, the CDR3 is TGTGCCAGCAGCATATACAGGGCTGGAGGCTACACCTTC. Protein sequence: CASSIYRAGGYTF. Using reference TRBV7-8 and TRBJ1-2 for the parts outside the CDR3, the full variable domain is GAGVSQSPRYKVAKRGQDVALRCDPISGHVSLFWYQQALGQGPEFLTYFQNEAQLDKSGLPSDRFFAERPEGSVSTLKIQRTQQEDSAVYLCASSIYRAGGYTFGSGTRLTVV.

This rearrangement joins TRBV5-1 to TRBJ1-5; weak D call: TRBD1 (5 bases). This CDR3 region has 14 residues. Per the germline V gene, CDR1 is SGHRS and CDR2 is YFSETQ. V was pared by 0 bases and J by 1 base, with 5 bases between. As DNA, the CDR3 is TGCGCCAGCAGCTTGGGACAGAGCAATCAGCCCCAGCATTTT. It translates to CASSLGQSNQPQHF.

The J gene is TRBJ2-3, the V gene TRBV4-1; TRBD2 matches 9 bases. V trimming: 4 bases; J trimming: 1 base; junction bases outside the gene matches: 6. This CDR3 contains 16 residues. The germline CDR1 and CDR2 sequences are MGHRA and YSYEKL. The DNA of the CDR3 is TGCGCCAGCAGCCGAGTTATAGCGGGGGGCACAGATACGCAGTATTTT. It is translated as CASSRVIAGGTDTQYF.

The J gene is TRBJ1-4, the V gene TRBV25-1; D uncertain. Trimming left V 2 bases short and J 8 bases short, with 9 bases between. CDR1 is MGHDK, CDR2 SYGVNS, per germline. The CDR3 runs to 13 residues. The CDR3 sequence: CASSEIGKEKLFF. The CDR3 DNA reads as TGTGCCAGCAGTGAAATCGGCAAAGAAAAACTGTTTTTT.

This clone was picked up one time. This chain connects TRBV25-1 to TRBJ2-7, with D possibly being TRBD1 (5 bases). This CDR3 contains 13 residues. The V end lost 6 bases, the J end lost 0 bases, and 9 bases lay between the germline ends. From germline, CDR1 is MGHDK and CDR2 SYGVNS. Here the CDR3 reads CASRQGSSYEQYF. As DNA, the CDR3 is TGTGCCAGCAGGCAGGGAAGCTCCTACGAGCAGTACTTC.

The chain has TRBV9 and TRBJ1-1; D uncertain. The CDR3 totals 13 residues. Trimming cost V 1 base and J 5 bases, with 9 bases left between them. From germline, CDR1 is SGDLS and CDR2 YYNGEE. CDR3 coding DNA: TGTGCCAGCAGCGTAACAGACCGGACTGAAGCTTTCTTT. Translating gives CASSVTDRTEAFF.